The rows below give T cell receptor beta chains drawn from one sample of a study of blood T cell repertoires in COVID-19. The repertoire was sequenced with immunoSEQ multiplex PCR; TCRdb's copy has only in-frame clones and lacks some. The sample has about 190,000 clones, 86% seen once. The sequencing input was PBMCs or T cells enriched from blood (not recorded which). These receptors were taken from a middle-aged man with acute COVID-19. CDR3s include the opening cysteine and the closing phenylalanine or tryptophan. Fields, in order: D gene, V gene, J gene, CDR3 protein. A D gene is named only where the DNA matches it firmly.

TRBD2	TRBV27	TRBJ2-1	CASSLILAGGWDEQFF
-	TRBV28	TRBJ1-4	CASSLSGAPATNEKLFF
-	TRBV28	TRBJ1-5	CASQSLRQPQHF
-	TRBV27	TRBJ1-1	CASSFYADTEAFF
-	TRBV19	TRBJ2-7	CASKMEGQGIAEQYF
-	TRBV6-5	TRBJ2-7	CASTRLGYEQYF
TRBD2	TRBV19	TRBJ2-1	CASSIRRGLAGNEQFF
-	TRBV29-1	TRBJ2-3	CSVEYSDTQYF
TRBD2	TRBV9	TRBJ2-1	CASSVEGGLAGGDNEQFF
TRBD1	TRBV30	TRBJ2-3	CALVPEGALTDTQYF
TRBD1	TRBV28	TRBJ1-2	CASHQDRGYGYTF
TRBD2	TRBV3-1/TRBV3-2	TRBJ2-7	CASSQDLRLAGRTHEQYF
-	TRBV18	TRBJ1-4	CASSPPTRRFSNEKLFF
-	TRBV18	TRBJ1-3	CASSVSGTGNTIYF
-	TRBV5-1	TRBJ2-3	CASSLDRADTQYF
TRBD2	TRBV7-9	TRBJ2-3	CASSLIAGSTDTQYF
-	TRBV7-6	TRBJ2-6	CASSSTRVPTGANVLTF
TRBD1	TRBV7-9	TRBJ2-2	CASSFGTGNTGELFF
TRBD2	TRBV11-2	TRBJ2-1	CASSRGLAVNNEQFF
TRBD1	TRBV5-1	TRBJ2-1	CASSLAGGSSYNEQFF
-	TRBV7-3	TRBJ2-3	CASSFGRTLTDTQYF
-	TRBV6-1	TRBJ2-1	CASSELRGKDEQFF
-	TRBV30	TRBJ1-1	CAWRRNTEAFF
TRBD2	TRBV19	TRBJ2-2	CASSIGGRAVGTGELFF
-	TRBV28	TRBJ1-5	CASRTGFQPQHF
-	TRBV28	TRBJ1-2	CASSLTDYGYTF
-	TRBV2	TRBJ2-7	CASSYSVDSTSYEQYF
-	TRBV3-1/TRBV3-2	TRBJ2-5	CASSPGQGGETQYF
-	TRBV19	TRBJ2-1	CASGRGVGSSYNEQFF
-	TRBV10-3	TRBJ2-7	CAISAQDSSYEQYF
-	TRBV3-1/TRBV3-2	TRBJ2-1	CASSYSGLLGGEQFF
TRBD1	TRBV29-1	TRBJ1-2	CSVIPGQGLYGYTF
-	TRBV2	TRBJ2-7	CASSQLPGVNEQYF
-	TRBV9	TRBJ2-4	CASSEGSGAKNIQYF
TRBD1	TRBV6-2/TRBV6-3	TRBJ2-1	CASSYRGPEYNEQFF
-	TRBV11-3	TRBJ2-3	CASSPSRSTDTQYF
TRBD2	TRBV4-1	TRBJ2-5	CASSQGLTSGRQTQYF
-	TRBV7-9	TRBJ1-2	CASSLEGGYGYTF
TRBD1	TRBV19	TRBJ1-2	CASSDRSVLVYTF
-	TRBV19	TRBJ2-3	CASSIDGGGSPTDTQYF
-	TRBV6-5	TRBJ2-1	CASRYYNEQFF
-	TRBV2	TRBJ2-1	CASRRDYSYNEQFF
TRBD1	TRBV14	TRBJ1-1	CASSTRTGKDTEAFF
TRBD1	TRBV18	TRBJ1-4	CASSPGQARANEKLFF
-	TRBV2	TRBJ2-7	CASTLTGYEQYF
-	TRBV7-9	TRBJ2-4	CASRDIKAKNIQYF
TRBD1	TRBV7-6	TRBJ2-7	CASSLGEQGRQYF
TRBD1	TRBV28	TRBJ1-3	CASRRSSGTAGNTIYF
-	TRBV28	TRBJ1-5	CASSSRVGNQPQHF
TRBD2	TRBV6-5	TRBJ2-1	CASRRLAGNNEQFF